This is a list of T cell receptor beta chains from one sample in a study of cytomegalovirus exposure and HLA in healthy donors. Method: immunoSEQ multiplex PCR; TCRdb's copy keeps in-frame clones and lacks some. This sample has about 120,000 clones, with over 60% found just once. The sample taken for sequencing was PBMCs. These TCRs come from a female donor in good health and CMV-seronegative. CDR3s include the opening cysteine and the closing phenylalanine or tryptophan. The listing skips clone size in some rows; elsewhere it reads once, few, many or a size class.

TRBV2	TRBJ1-4	-	CASSGQGAGEKLFF
TRBV7-9	TRBJ2-7	-	CASSLLYEQYF
TRBV28	TRBJ1-5	-	CASIEVYSNQPQHF
TRBV27	TRBJ2-2	few	CASKTPANTGELFF
TRBV6-5	TRBJ2-6	-	CASHPGSGANVLTF
TRBV19	TRBJ2-2	-	CASSILGQGVTGELFF
TRBV6-5	TRBJ1-1	-	CASSLQGFVSEAFF
TRBV4-1	TRBJ2-5	-	CASSQGSLAGQETQYF
TRBV21-1	TRBJ1-4	once	CASSKARQPRGEKLFF
TRBV28	TRBJ2-3	-	CASSLSGTGGQDTQYF
TRBV28	TRBJ1-1	-	CASSLSGTEAFF
TRBV29-1	TRBJ2-7	-	CSVFMTDSYEQYF
TRBV18	TRBJ2-2	-	CASSLTMNTGELFF
TRBV30	TRBJ1-3	-	CASSVGVLGNTIYF
TRBV28	TRBJ1-5	-	CASSAEGTGYSNQPQHF
TRBV5-1	TRBJ1-1	-	CASSLEGAARAIAEAFF
TRBV13	TRBJ2-3	-	CASSGSVWRESADTQYF
TRBV5-4	TRBJ2-3	-	CASSLVKGPDTQYF
TRBV15	TRBJ1-5	-	CATSRDGVQPQHF
TRBV5-5	TRBJ1-2	-	CASSLGKAYYGYTF
TRBV5-1	TRBJ2-5	-	CASSLGTVPQETQYF
TRBV5-1	TRBJ1-1	-	CASRDRGEETEAFF